Listed here is a single T cell receptor beta chain. This clone turned up a few times. The clone's antigen remains unknown. Per-base quality was not reported, and no clone a single base away is much larger than it. The twin pairs came from the European Cystic Fibrosis Twin and Sibling Study Cohort, which recruited patients from over a hundred CF clinics across 14 European countries. Zygosity and CFTR genotype were verified in-house, with zygosity tested by multiplex PCR of nine short tandem repeat loci. Each twin gave a peripheral blood sample, and clinical parameters were documented on that same day of blood sampling. Genomic DNA was isolated from peripheral blood cells with phenol/chloroform and kept in TE buffer at 4 degrees C. CDR1 and CDR2 were assigned from the germline V gene (reference sequence) as SGHNT and YYREEE. From the cysteine up to the phenylalanine, the CDR3 has a length of 14 residues. Here the CDR3 DNA is all that survives: 42 bases in frame from base 1. V is clipped by 1 base and J by 3 bases, and the sequence between their germline boundaries is 11 bases long.

TCR beta CDR3 regions were amplified by multiplex PCR with the immunoSEQ immune profiling system according to the manufacturer's instructions. An Illumina NextSeq system was used to carry out the sequencing. In the source study's methods: The immunoSEQ Analyzer platform handled processing of the sequence data, and clonality was calculated by taking the square root of Simpson's index of productive rearrangements. Similarity in V and J usage was quantified by Jensen-Shannon distance, and CDR3 generation probabilities were calculated with OLGA. Shared CDR3 sequences were searched against the immuneACCESS database (August 2020) and VDJdb (December 2020). TCRdb mirrors the immuneACCESS table, restricted to in-frame sequences. Some clones are absent from its copies; in checked studies, under half trace to an unresolved V gene, and the reason for the others is unknown. V and J calls and clone size are those listed in that table; D and trimming were worked out from the DNA. This sample holds 30,000 to 45,000 clones; over 70% were observed only once. The ten largest clones capture roughly 1.5% of the sample.

These data belong to a study of monozygotic twins with cystic fibrosis (dated by TCRdb to the early 2020s). The study in broad terms: Barcoded libraries were prepared from about 3 micrograms of fragmented DNA with about 15 PCR cycles. Data for three of the twin pairs had already been reported earlier in a different context. On the day of blood sampling, twins were ranked among approximately 990 cohort participants for weight-for-height and for FEVPerc (FEV1 disease centile). TCR beta repertoires were compared within and between 16 monozygotic twin pairs with cystic fibrosis so that genetic influence on V and J gene usage could be assessed. The cohort included ten female and six male twin pairs, mostly children and adolescents, aged about 2.0 to 40 years with a median of around 8.6 years.

Study-wide conclusions, independent of this receptor: In 13 of 16 pairs, V gene usage most closely resembled the co-twin's, and the same held for J usage in 8 of 16 pairs, a pattern suggesting genetic constraints. Nucleotide-identical clonotype sharing was significantly higher within monozygotic CF twin pairs than between unrelated CF individuals (P = 0.000026, Mann-Whitney). The cohort was small, and no association was found between shared CDR3 numbers and age, concordance or disease severity. Simpson clonality was generally low (median approximately 0.0091), suggesting a naive-dominated repertoire, with higher clonality in the most severely affected patients.

The rearranged chain carries TRBV5-4 and TRBJ2-7, and TRBD2 may be the D gene, going by 6 matching bases. This clonotype originated in a girl aged 2-15 years with cystic fibrosis. The source material was blood. CDR3 loop: CASSLYGGLYEQYF. The DNA sequence is TGTGCCAGCAGCTTGTACGGGGGACTCTACGAGCAGTACTTC.